This T cell receptor (beta chain) was documented in a study of cytomegalovirus exposure and HLA in healthy donors. Notes on the study in general: The authors later found TCR association rates varying by HLA locus, with DRB1 most and HLA-C fewest. Specific recognition of CMV antigens was confirmed in vitro for three chains (all CMV-associated).

For this clone: Its antigen is as yet unknown.

This PCR relied on a set of 60 Vbeta primers and 13 Jbeta primers. Clones were sequenced by immunoSEQ multiplex PCR, and TCRdb holds only the in-frame ones, with some missing. Among about 180,000 clones listed, 85% were seen once. The CDR3 sequence is 15 residues long. CDR1 is SEHNR and CDR2 is FQNEAQ in the germline V gene (reference sequence). J gave up 6 bases and V 8 bases, and 14 bases lay outside the gene matches. The sample comprised PBMCs. The V and J genes are TRBV7-9 and TRBJ2-7; 9 bases map to TRBD2. The clonotype comes from a boy aged 2 to 10 in good health and CMV-seronegative. The CDR3 DNA reads TGTGCCAGCTCCTTGGCACTAGCGGGCACCGGCGAGCAGTACGTC. It is translated as CASSLALAGTGEQYV.